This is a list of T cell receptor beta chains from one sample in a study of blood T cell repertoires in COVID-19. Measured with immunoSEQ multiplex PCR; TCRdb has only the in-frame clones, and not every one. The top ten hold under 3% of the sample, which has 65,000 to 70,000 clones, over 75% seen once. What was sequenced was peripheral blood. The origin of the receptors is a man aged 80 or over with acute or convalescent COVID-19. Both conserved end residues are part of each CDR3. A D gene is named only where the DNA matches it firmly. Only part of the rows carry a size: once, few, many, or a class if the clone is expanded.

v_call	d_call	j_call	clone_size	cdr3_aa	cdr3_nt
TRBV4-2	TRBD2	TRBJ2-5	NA	CASSRTGTSGGQETQYF	TGTGCCAGCAGCCGTACCGGGACTAGCGGAGGCCAAGAGACCCAGTACTTC
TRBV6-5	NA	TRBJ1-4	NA	CASSSAGSGEKLFF	TGTGCCAGCAGTTCGGCGGGATCCGGTGAAAAACTGTTTTTT
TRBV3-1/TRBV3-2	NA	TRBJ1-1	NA	CASGGLSLEAFF	TGTGCCAGCGGAGGGTTGTCACTTGAAGCTTTCTTT
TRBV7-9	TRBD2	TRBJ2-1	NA	CASSHPRGAGVYNEQFF	TGTGCCAGCAGCCATCCCCGGGGTGCGGGAGTCTACAATGAGCAGTTCTTC
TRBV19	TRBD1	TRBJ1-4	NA	CASSTGQGITTNEKLFF	TGTGCCAGTAGTACGGGACAGGGAATAACAACTAATGAAAAACTGTTTTTT
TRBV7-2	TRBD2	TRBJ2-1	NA	CASSPPGTSRNNEQFF	TGTGCCAGCAGCCCCCCCGGGACTAGCAGAAACAATGAGCAGTTCTTC
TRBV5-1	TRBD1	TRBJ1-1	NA	CASSHGTGGNTEAFF	TGCGCCAGCAGCCATGGGACAGGGGGGAACACTGAAGCTTTCTTT
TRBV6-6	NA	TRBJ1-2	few	CASSRNRDYGYTF	TGTGCCAGCAGCCGCAACAGGGACTATGGCTACACCTTC
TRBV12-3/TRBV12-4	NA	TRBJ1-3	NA	CASRRTTIYF	TGTGCCAGCAGGCGAACGACCATATATTTT
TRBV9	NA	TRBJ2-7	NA	CASSVAGDYEQYF	TGTGCCAGCAGCGTAGCAGGGGACTACGAGCAGTACTTC
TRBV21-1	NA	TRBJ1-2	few	CASSKARRVGYTF	TGTGCCAGCAGCAAAGCAAGGAGGGTCGGCTACACCTTC
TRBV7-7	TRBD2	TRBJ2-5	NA	CASSPRGGYQETQYF	TGTGCCAGCAGCCCCCGCGGGGGGTACCAAGAGACCCAGTACTTC
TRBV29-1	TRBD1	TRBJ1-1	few	CQTNRGSGTEAFF	TGTCAGACAAACAGGGGGTCGGGCACTGAAGCTTTCTTT
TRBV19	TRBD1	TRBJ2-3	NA	CASSIGGQPLTDTQYF	TGTGCCAGTAGTATTGGGGGACAGCCCCTCACAGATACGCAGTATTTT
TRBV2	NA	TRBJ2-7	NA	CASSVEGRIGEQYF	TGTGCCAGCAGTGTTGAGGGGAGGATAGGCGAGCAGTACTTC
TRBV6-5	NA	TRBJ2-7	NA	CASRASAREQYF	TGTGCCAGCAGGGCATCCGCTCGCGAGCAGTACTTC
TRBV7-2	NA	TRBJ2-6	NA	CASRPDRSGANVLTF	TGTGCCAGCAGGCCAGACAGATCTGGGGCCAACGTCCTGACTTTC
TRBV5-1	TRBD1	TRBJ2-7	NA	CASAPSTGAYEQYF	TGCGCCAGCGCGCCATCGACAGGGGCCTACGAGCAGTACTTC
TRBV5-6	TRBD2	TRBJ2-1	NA	CASSFSIQREGRHEQFF	TGTGCCAGCAGCTTTTCAATACAGCGGGAGGGGAGGCATGAGCAGTTCTTC
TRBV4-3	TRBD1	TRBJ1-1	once	CASSQGASSGGYKDTEAFF	TGCGCCAGCAGCCAAGGGGCGAGTTCAGGGGGCTATAAGGACACTGAAGCTTTCTTT